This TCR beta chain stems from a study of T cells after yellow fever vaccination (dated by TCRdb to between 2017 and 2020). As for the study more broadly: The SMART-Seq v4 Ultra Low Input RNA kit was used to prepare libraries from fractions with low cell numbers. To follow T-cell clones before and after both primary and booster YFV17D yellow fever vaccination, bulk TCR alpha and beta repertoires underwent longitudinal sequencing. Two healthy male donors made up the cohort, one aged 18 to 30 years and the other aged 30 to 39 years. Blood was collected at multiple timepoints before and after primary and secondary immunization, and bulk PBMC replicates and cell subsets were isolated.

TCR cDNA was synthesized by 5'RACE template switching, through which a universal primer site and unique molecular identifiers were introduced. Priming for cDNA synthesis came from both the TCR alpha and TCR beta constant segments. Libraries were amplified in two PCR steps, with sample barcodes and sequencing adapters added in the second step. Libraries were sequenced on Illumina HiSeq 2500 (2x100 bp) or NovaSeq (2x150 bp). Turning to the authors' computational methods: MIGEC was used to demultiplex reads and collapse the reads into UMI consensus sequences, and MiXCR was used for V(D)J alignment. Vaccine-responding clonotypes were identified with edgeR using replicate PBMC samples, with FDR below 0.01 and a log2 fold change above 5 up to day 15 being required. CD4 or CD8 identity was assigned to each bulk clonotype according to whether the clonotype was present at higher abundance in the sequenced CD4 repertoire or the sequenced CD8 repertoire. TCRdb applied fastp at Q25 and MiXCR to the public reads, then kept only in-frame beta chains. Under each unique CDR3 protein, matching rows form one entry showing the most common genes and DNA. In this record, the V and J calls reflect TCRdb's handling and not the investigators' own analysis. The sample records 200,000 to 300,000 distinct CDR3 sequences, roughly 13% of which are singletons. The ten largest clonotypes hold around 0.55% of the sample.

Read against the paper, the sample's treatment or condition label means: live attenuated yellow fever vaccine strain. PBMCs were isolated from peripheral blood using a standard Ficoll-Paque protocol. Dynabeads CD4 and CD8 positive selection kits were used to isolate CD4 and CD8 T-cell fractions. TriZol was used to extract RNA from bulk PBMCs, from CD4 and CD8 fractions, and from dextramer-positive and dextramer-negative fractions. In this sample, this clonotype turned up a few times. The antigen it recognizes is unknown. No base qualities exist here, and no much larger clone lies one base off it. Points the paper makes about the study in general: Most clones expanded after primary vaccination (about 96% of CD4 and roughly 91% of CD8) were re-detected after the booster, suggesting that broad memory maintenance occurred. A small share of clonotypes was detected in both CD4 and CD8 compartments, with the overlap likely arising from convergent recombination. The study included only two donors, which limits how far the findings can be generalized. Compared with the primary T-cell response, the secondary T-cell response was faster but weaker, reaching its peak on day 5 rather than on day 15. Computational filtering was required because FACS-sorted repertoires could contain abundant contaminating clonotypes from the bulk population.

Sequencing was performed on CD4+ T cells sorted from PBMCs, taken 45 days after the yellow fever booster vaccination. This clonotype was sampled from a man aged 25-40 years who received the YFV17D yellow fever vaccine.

The CDR3 reads as follows: CASRTNFGTQYF. The nucleotides are TGTGCCAGCAGGACCAACTTTGGTACGCAGTATTTT. The chain joins TRBV7-2 to TRBJ2-3, with no reliable assignment of the D segment. The trim is 6 bases for V and 8 bases for J, with a gap of 12 bases between the germline ends. Including the terminal cysteine and phenylalanine, the CDR3 comprises 12 residues. The read is trimmed to its CDR3 DNA, 36 bases read in frame from base 1. From the germline V gene, CDR1 is SGHTA and CDR2 is FQGNSA.